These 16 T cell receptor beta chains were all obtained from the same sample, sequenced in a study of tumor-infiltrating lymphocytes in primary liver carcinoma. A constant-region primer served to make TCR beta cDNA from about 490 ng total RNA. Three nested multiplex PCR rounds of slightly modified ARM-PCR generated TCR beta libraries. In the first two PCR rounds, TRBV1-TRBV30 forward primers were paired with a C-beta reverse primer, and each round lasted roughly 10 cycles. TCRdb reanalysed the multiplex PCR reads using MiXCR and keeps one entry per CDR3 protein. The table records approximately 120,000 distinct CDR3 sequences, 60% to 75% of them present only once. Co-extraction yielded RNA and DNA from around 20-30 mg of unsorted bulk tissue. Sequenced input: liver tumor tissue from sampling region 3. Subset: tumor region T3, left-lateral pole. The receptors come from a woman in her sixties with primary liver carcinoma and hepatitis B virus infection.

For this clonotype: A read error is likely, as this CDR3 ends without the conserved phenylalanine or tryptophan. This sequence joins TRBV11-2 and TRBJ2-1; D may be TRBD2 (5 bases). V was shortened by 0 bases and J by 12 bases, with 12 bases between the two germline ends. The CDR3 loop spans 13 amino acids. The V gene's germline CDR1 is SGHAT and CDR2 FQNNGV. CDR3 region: CASSLDYSGGQFY. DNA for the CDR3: TGTGCCAGCAGCTTAGATTACAGCGGTGGGCAGTTCTAC.

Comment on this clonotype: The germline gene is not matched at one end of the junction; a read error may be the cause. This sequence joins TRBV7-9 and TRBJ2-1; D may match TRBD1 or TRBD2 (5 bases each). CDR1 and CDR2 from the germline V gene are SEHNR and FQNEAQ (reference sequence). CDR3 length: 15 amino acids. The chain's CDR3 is CANSGRQTYGNEQFF. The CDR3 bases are TGTGCCAACAGCGGCCGACAGACCTATGGGAATGAGCAGTTCTTC.

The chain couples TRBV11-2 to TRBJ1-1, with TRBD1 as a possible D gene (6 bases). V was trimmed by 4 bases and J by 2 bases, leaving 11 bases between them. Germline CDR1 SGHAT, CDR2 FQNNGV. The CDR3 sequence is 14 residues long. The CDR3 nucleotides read TGTGCCAGCAGCTGGGACAAGAGAAACACTGAAGCTTTCTTT. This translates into CASSWDKRNTEAFF.

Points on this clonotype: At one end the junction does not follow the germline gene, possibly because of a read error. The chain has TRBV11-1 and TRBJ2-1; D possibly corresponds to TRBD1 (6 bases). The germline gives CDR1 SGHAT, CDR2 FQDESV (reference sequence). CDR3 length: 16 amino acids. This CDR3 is CASGLRGTYSYNEQSF. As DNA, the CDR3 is TGTGCCAGCGGTTTAAGGGGGACATACTCCTACAATGAGCAGTCCTTC.

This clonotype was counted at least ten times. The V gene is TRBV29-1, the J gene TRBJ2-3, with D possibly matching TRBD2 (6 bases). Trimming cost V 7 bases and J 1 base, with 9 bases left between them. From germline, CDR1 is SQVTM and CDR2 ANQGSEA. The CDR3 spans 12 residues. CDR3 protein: CSAWRGTDTQYF. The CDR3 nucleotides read TGCAGCGCCTGGAGGGGCACAGATACGCAGTATTTT.

CDR3 in amino acids: CATPEDNEQFF. The CDR3 DNA is TGTGCCACCCCGGAGGACAATGAGCAGTTCTTC. V gene TRBV2 combines with J gene TRBJ2-1, with D perhaps TRBD2 (5 bases). Germline CDR1 SNHLY, CDR2 FYNNEI. This CDR3 is 11 amino acids long. With 10 bases removed from V and 5 bases from J, the gap between germline ends came to 9 bases.

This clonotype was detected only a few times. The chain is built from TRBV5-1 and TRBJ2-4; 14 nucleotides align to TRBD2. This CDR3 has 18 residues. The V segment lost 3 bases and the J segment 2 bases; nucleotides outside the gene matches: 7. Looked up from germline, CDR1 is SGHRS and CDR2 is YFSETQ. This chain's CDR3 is CASSSRGTSGSSKNIQYF. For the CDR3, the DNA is TGCGCCAGCAGCTCCAGAGGGACTAGCGGGAGTTCCAAAAACATTCAGTACTTC. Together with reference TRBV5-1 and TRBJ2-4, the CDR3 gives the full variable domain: KAGVTQTPRYLIKTRGQQVTLSCSPISGHRSVSWYQQTPGQGLQFLFEYFSETQRNKGNFPGRFSGRQFSNSRSEMNVSTLELGDSALYLCASSSRGTSGSSKNIQYFGAGTRLSVL.

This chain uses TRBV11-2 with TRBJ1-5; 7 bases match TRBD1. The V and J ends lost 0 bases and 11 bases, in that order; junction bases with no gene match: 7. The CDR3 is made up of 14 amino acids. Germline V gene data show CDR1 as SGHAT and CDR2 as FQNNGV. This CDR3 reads CASSLDRGVQSQHF. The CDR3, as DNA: TGTGCCAGCAGCTTAGACAGGGGGGTCCAGTCCCAGCATTTT.

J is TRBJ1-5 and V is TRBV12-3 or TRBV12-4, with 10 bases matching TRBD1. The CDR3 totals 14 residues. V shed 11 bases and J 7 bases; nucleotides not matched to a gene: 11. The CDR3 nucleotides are TGTGCCTGTAGCCTGACAGGGGGCGGGCAGCCCCAGCATTTT. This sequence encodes CACSLTGGGQPQHF.

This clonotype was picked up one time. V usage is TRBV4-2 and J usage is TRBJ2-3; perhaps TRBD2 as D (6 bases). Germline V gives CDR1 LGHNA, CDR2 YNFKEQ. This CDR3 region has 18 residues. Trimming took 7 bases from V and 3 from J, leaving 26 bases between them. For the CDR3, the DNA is TGTGCCAGCAACCAGCTATGGCGGGACTTCTGCCCTACAGATACGCAGTATTTT. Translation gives CASNQLWRDFCPTDTQYF.

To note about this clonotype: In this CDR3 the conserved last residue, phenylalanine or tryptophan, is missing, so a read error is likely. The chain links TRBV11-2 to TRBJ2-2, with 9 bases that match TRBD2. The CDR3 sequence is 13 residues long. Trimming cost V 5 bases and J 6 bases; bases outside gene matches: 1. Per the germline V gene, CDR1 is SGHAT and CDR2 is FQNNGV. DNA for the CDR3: TGTGCCAGCAGCCGCGGGAGGGCCGGGGAGCTGTTTTCT. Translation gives CASSRGRAGELFS.

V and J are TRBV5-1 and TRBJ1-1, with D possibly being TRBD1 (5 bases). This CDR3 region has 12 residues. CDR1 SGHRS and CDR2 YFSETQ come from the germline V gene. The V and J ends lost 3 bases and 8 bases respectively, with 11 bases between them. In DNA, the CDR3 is TGCGCCAGCAGCTCGCCAACAGGAGAAGCTTTCTTT. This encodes CASSSPTGEAFF.

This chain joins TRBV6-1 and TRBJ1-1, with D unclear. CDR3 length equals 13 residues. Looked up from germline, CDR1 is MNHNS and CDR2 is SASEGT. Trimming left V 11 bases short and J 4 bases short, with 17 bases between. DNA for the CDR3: TGTGCCGGCACTCTAGGACTGGTCACTGAAGCTTTCTTT. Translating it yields CAGTLGLVTEAFF.

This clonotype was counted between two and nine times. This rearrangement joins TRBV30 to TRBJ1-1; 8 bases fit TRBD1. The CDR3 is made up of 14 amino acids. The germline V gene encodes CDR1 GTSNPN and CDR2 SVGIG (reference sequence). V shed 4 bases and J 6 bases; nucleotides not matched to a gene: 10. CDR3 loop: CAWTPRTGRPEAFF. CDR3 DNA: TGTGCCTGGACCCCGCGGACAGGGAGACCTGAAGCTTTCTTT.

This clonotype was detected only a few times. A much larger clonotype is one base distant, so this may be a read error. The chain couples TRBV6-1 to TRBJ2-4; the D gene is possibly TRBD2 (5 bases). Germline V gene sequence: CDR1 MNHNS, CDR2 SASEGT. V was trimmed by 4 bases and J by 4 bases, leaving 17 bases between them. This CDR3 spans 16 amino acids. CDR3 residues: CASSGLARLRKNIQYF. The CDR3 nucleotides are TGTGCCAGCAGTGGACTGGCGCGACTAAGGAAAAACATTCAGTACTTC.

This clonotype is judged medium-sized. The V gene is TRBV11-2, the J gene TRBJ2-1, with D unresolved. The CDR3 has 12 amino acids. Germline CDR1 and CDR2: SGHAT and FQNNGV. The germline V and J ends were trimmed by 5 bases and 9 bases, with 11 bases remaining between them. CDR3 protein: CASSLFLGEQFF. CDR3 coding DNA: TGTGCCAGCAGCCTATTTCTCGGTGAGCAGTTCTTC.